This entry lists 10 T cell receptor beta chains sequenced from one sample in a study of tissue T cells after allogeneic stem cell transplantation. Some clones are missing from TCRdb's copy, which holds only in-frame ones; the method was immunoSEQ multiplex PCR. Of roughly 20,000 clones listed, roughly three quarters are singletons. Sequencing was done on a sample of blood. The receptor set was obtained from a female BALB/c mouse in good health. The mouse strain carries the MHC haplotype H2-d.

Note on this clone: The genes are named according to mouse. Incomplete CDR3 DNA: TGTGCCAGCAGCTATGGCTGGAGTAGTCAAAACACCTTGTAC. As protein: CASSYGWSSQNTLY. The full CDR3 is CASSYGWSSQNTLYF. J is TRBJ2-4 and V is TRBV4; D not resolved. The CDR3 extends 1 residue past the end of the read, so its final part is completed from the germline J gene. In germline, CDR1 is LGHDT, CDR2 YNNKQL (reference sequence). With 3 bases removed from V and 0 bases from J, the gap between germline ends came to 10 bases. The CDR3 has 15 residues.

The sample holds a few counts of this clone. Mouse gene names apply. The read halts 1 residue ahead of the CDR3 end, with the missing end drawn from the germline J gene. The chain has TRBV13-3 and TRBJ2-7; 9 bases match TRBD1. The V and J ends lost 2 bases and 0 bases, in that order; junction bases with no gene match: 3. Germline CDR1 is NNHDY and CDR2 is SYVADS. CDR3 length: 15 amino acids. The CDR3 is CASSEGTGNSYEQYF. The sequenced CDR3 bases are TGTGCCAGCAGTGAGGGGACAGGGAACTCCTATGAACAGTAC.

Note on this clone: Gene names are mouse gene names. The CDR3 extends 1 residue past the end of the read, so its final part is completed from the germline J gene. The V gene is TRBV31, the J gene TRBJ2-7; 10 bases are shared with TRBD1. V lost 1 base, J lost 7 bases, and 7 bases stayed unmatched. The CDR3 sequence is 14 residues long. Germline-derived CDR1 and CDR2 are GKSSPN and SITVG. The CDR3 here is CAWSPGTGEDEQYF. The sequenced CDR3 bases are TGTGCCTGGAGTCCCGGGACAGGGGAGGACGAACAGTAC.

Turning to this clone: Each gene name is a mouse one. Coverage ceases 1 residue before the CDR3 finishes, and the germline J gene fills in the end. The J gene is TRBJ1-4, the V gene TRBV29; D not resolved. The CDR3 sequence is 15 residues long. Germline V gene lookup returns CDR1 MSHET and CDR2 SYDVDS. Trimming took off 0 bases at V and 0 bases at J, with 5 bases between the two ends. The CDR3 sequence is CASSLSLISNERLFF. The part of the CDR3 DNA that was read is TGTGCTAGCAGTTTATCCCTAATTTCCAACGAAAGATTATTT.

Points on this clone: Genes and germline are mouse. The read ends 1 residue shy of where the CDR3 ends; the end is completed using the germline J gene. The rearrangement uses TRBV26 and TRBJ2-5; tentative D call: TRBD1 (5 bases). The CDR3 is made up of 13 amino acids. V dropped 5 bases and J dropped 4 bases, with 10 bases sitting between them. CDR1 is KGHPV, CDR2 FQNQEV, per germline (reference sequence). CDR3 amino acids: CASSISGKDTQYF. The covered CDR3 bases are TGTGCCAGCAGTATCTCAGGGAAAGACACCCAGTAC. The complete variable domain, with remaining parts taken from reference TRBV26 and TRBJ2-5, reads NSKVIQTPRYLVKGQGQKAKMRCIPEKGHPVVFWYQQNKNNEFKFLINFQNQEVLQQIDMTEKRFSAECPSNSPCSLEIQSSEAGDSALYLCASSISGKDTQYFGPGTRLLVL.

This clone was observed a few times. The genes and germline here are from mouse. The read stops 1 residue short of the end of the CDR3; the missing end is completed from the germline J gene. This rearrangement joins TRBV13-3 to TRBJ2-7; 9 nucleotides line up with TRBD2. The V gene end was trimmed by 3 bases and the J gene end by 4 bases; junction bases not matched to a gene: 5. The CDR3 consists of 14 residues. Germline V lookup: CDR1 NNHDY, CDR2 SYVADS. The CDR3 spells CASSGMGGPYEQYF. The CDR3 DNA, read in part, is TGTGCCAGCAGTGGGATGGGGGGGCCTTATGAACAGTAC.

Regarding this clone: Genes and germline are mouse. Read sequence stops 1 residue before the CDR3 end, and the germline J gene provides the missing end. The chain is built from TRBV13-2 and TRBJ2-7, with D unresolved. Per the germline V gene, CDR1 is NNHNN and CDR2 is SYGAGS (reference sequence). The V gene lost 3 bases and the J gene lost 0 bases, with 7 bases spanning the gap. There are 13 residues in the CDR3. CDR3 region: CASGGVSSYEQYF. The sequenced CDR3 bases are TGTGCCAGCGGTGGGGTGAGCTCCTATGAACAGTAC.

Comment on this clone: Gene names follow the mouse nomenclature. The read finishes 1 residue shy of the CDR3 end, and the germline J gene is used to complete it. The chain links TRBV29 to TRBJ1-3, with 11 nucleotides matching TRBD1. With V trimmed by 5 bases and J by 0 bases, 3 bases remained unmatched. Germline assignment: CDR1 MSHET and CDR2 SYDVDS. This CDR3 spans 16 amino acids. The sequenced CDR3 bases are TGTGCTAGCAGTCCGGGACAGGGGGTTTCTGGAAATACGCTCTAT. This sequence encodes CASSPGQGVSGNTLY. The entire CDR3 is CASSPGQGVSGNTLYF.

For this clone: Gene names and germline refer to mouse. The read gets to within 1 residue of the CDR3 end, and the germline J gene fills in the rest. The chain employs TRBV13-2 and TRBJ1-6, with D perhaps TRBD1 (5 bases). TRBJ1-6 has ORF status, its function being uncertain. The CDR3 has 15 amino acids. V dropped 6 bases and J dropped 2 bases, with 12 bases sitting between them. The germline CDR1 and CDR2 sequences are NNHNN and SYGAGS (reference sequence). The CDR3 DNA, read in part, is TGTGCCAGCGAGGAGGGACGGACCTATAATTCGCCCCTCTAC. Translated: CASEEGRTYNSPLY. The complete CDR3 protein is CASEEGRTYNSPLYF.

Turning to this clone: These gene names are mouse names. The missing CDR3 end, 1 residue past where the read stops, is filled in from the germline J gene. The chain recombines TRBV1 with TRBJ2-5; D gene unclear. The germline V gene has CDR1 NSQYPW and CDR2 LRSPGD (reference sequence). V shed 1 base and J shed 3 bases, with 5 bases lying between them. The CDR3 spans 13 residues. CDR3 residues: CTCSAGHQDTQYF. Incomplete CDR3 DNA: TGCACCTGCAGTGCAGGCCATCAAGACACCCAGTAC.